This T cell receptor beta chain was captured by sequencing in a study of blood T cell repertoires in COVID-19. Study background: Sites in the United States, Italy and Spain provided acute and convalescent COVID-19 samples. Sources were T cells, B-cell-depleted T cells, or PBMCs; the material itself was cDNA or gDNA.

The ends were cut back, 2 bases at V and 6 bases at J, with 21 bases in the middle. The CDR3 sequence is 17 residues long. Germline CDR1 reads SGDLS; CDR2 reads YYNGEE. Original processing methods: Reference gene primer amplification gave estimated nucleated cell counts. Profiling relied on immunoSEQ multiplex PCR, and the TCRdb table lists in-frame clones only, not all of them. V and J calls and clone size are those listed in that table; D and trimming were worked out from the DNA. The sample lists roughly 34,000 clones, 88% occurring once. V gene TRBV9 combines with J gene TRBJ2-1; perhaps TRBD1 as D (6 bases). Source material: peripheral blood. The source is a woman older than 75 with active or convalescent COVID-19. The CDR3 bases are TGTGCCAGCAGCGTTGATCCGACAGGCGATTGGGGCAATGAGCAGTTCTTC. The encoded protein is CASSVDPTGDWGNEQFF.